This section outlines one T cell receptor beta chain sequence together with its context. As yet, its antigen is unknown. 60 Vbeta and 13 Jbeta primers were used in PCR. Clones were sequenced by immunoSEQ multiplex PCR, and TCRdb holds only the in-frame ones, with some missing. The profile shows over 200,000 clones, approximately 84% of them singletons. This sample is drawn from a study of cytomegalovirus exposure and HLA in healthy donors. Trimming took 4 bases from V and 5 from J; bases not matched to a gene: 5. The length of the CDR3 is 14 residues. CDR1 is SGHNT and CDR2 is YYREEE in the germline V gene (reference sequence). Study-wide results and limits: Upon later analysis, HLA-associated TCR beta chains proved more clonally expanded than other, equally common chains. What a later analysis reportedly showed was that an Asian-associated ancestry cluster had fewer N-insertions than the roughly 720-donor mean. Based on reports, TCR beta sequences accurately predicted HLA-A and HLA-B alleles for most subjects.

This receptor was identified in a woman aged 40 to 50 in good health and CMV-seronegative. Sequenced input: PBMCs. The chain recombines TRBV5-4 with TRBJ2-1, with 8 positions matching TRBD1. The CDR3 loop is CASSARTGNNEQFF. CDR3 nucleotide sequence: TGTGCCAGCAGCGCCCGGACAGGGAACAATGAGCAGTTCTTC.